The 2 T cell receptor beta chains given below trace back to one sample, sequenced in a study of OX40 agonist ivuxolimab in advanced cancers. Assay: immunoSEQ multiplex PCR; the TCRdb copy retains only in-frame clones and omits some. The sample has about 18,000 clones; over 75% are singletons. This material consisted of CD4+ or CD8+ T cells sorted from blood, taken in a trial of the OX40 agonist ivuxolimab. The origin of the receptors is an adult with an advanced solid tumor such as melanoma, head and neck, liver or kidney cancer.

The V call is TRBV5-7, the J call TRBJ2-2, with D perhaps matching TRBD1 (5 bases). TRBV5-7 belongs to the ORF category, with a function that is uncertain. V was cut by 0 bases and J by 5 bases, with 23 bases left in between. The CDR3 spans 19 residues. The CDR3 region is CASSLVGSGSVPKTGELFF. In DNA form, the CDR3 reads TGTGCCAGCAGCTTGGTTGGGTCAGGGTCAGTCCCTAAGACCGGGGAGCTGTTTTTT.

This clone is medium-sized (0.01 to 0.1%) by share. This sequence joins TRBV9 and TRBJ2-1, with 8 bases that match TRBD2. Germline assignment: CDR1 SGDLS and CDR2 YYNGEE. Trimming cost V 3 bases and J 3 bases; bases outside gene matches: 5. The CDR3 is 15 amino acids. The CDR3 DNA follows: TGTGCCAGCAGCGCGGCCGGGACTAGCTACAATGAGCAGTTCTTC. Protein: CASSAAGTSYNEQFF.